This T cell receptor beta chain was sequenced during a study of blood T cell repertoires in COVID-19. The overall study: PBMCs, B-cell-depleted T cells, or T cells were the source of the cDNA or gDNA that made up the material.

This CDR3 region has 14 residues. CDR1 and CDR2 (germline): GTSNPN, SVGIG (reference sequence). Between the trimmed V and J ends, which lost 8 bases and 0 bases, there was a span of 16 bases. The assay was immunoSEQ multiplex PCR, and TCRdb's table has in-frame clones only and misses some. This table holds more than 95,000 clones, approximately 80% found once. This chain joins TRBV30 and TRBJ2-5, with D possibly being TRBD1 (6 bases). Sequenced input: peripheral blood. This sequence was found in a man in his fifties or sixties with acute or convalescent COVID-19. CDR3 DNA: TGTGCCCGAACAGACAGGCAGTACCAAGAGACCCAGTACTTC. It encodes CARTDRQYQETQYF.